This T cell receptor (beta chain) was identified during a study of blood T cell repertoires in COVID-19. Study overall: Spain, Italy and the United States supplied samples that represented acute and convalescent COVID-19. Nucleic acid was either cDNA or gDNA, and it came from T cells, B-cell-depleted T cells, or PBMCs.

Germline V gene data show CDR1 as SGHTA and CDR2 as FQGTGA. The CDR3 has 15 amino acids. Trimming at V came to 8 bases and at J to 5 bases, leaving 10 bases not matched to a gene. Methods used by the authors: Using reference gene primer amplification, nucleated cell counts were estimated. The table came from immunoSEQ multiplex PCR; TCRdb's copy has only in-frame clones and leaves some out. That table is the source of V, J and clone size, and D and trimming were worked out from the DNA. The sample includes around 260,000 clones, 86% of them seen just once. Sequencing was done on a sample of peripheral blood. The chain couples TRBV7-3 to TRBJ2-2, with TRBD2 matching over 8 bases. This receptor was taken from a woman in her twenties or thirties with active or convalescent COVID-19. CDR3 protein: CASSSGGPGTGELFF. DNA of the CDR3: TGTGCCAGCTCCTCGGGGGGGCCGGGAACCGGGGAGCTGTTTTTT.